A single sample is the source of the 23 T cell receptor beta chains below, sequenced in a study of cytomegalovirus exposure and HLA in healthy donors. The PCR employed 60 Vbeta primers together with 13 Jbeta primers. This table comes from immunoSEQ multiplex PCR, and its TCRdb copy is limited to in-frame clones, with some not included. The data show fewer than 200,000 clones, approximately 80% seen once. The sample taken for sequencing was PBMCs. The source is a woman aged 18-30 years in good health and CMV-seronegative.

The rearrangement joins TRBV6-6 to TRBJ1-5; weak D call: TRBD1 (6 bases). Trimming cost V 2 bases and J 2 bases, with 13 bases left between them. The CDR3 sequence is 16 residues long. CDR1 is MNHNY, CDR2 SVGAGI, per germline (reference sequence). The CDR3 coding sequence is TGTGCCAGCAGTTACCCCCAGGGGATGGGCAATCAGCCCCAGCATTTT. Protein product: CASSYPQGMGNQPQHF.

This chain joins TRBV9 and TRBJ1-2, with D uncertain. The CDR3 is 17 amino acids. The ends were cut back, 0 bases at V and 5 bases at J, with 20 bases in the middle. From germline, CDR1 is SGDLS and CDR2 YYNGEE. The CDR3 region is CASSVGEGTVHLYGYTF. In DNA form, the CDR3 reads TGTGCCAGCAGCGTAGGGGAGGGAACGGTCCACCTTTATGGCTACACCTTC.

This chain links TRBV4-1 with TRBJ2-7, with 7 bases identical to TRBD1. The junction had 8 bases not matched to a gene; V was cut back by 2 bases and J by 4 bases. The CDR3 has 15 amino acids. Germline values: CDR1 MGHRA, CDR2 YSYEKL. This CDR3 reads CASSQPKGQRYEQYF. For the CDR3, the DNA is TGCGCCAGCAGCCAACCTAAGGGACAGAGATACGAGCAGTACTTC.

The chain uses TRBV6-5 and TRBJ2-2; D is perhaps TRBD1 (5 bases). Deletions cut 6 bases from V and 1 base from J, with 12 bases between. The germline gives CDR1 MNHEY, CDR2 SVGAGI. The length of the CDR3 is 15 residues. CDR3 protein: CASRVGRLNTGELFF. The CDR3, as DNA: TGTGCCAGCAGGGTGGGGCGCTTGAACACCGGGGAGCTGTTTTTT.

The CDR3 nucleotides read TGTGCCAGCAGCCAAGTAGGTCTAGCGGCCGGTCTATACAATGAGCAGTTCTTC. It yields the protein CASSQVGLAAGLYNEQFF. V usage is TRBV4-2 and J usage is TRBJ2-1; 7 bases fit TRBD2. The CDR3 runs 18 residues. Germline CDR1 LGHNA, CDR2 YNFKEQ. V shed 1 base and J 4 bases; nucleotides not matched to a gene: 13.

The chain joins TRBV19 to TRBJ2-1; TRBD2 matches at 9 bases. With 3 bases clipped from V and 4 bases from J, the junction kept 4 bases outside the gene matches. Germline lookup yields CDR1 LNHDA and CDR2 SQIVND (reference sequence). The CDR3 loop spans 15 amino acids. The CDR3, as DNA: TGTGCCAGTAGTATTTCTAGCGGGAATTACAATGAGCAGTTCTTC. This encodes CASSISSGNYNEQFF.

The gene calls are TRBV4-1 and TRBJ2-1; 7 bases map to TRBD2. The length of the CDR3 is 18 residues. Unmatched junction bases numbered 19, after V lost 4 bases and J lost 7 bases. Looked up from germline, CDR1 is MGHRA and CDR2 is YSYEKL. DNA for the CDR3: TGCGCCAGCAGCCCATCCTTTCGGCGGGGGACTACCTCGAATGAGCAGTTCTTC. Amino acids: CASSPSFRRGTTSNEQFF.

The rearrangement uses TRBV5-6 and TRBJ1-3, with 7 nucleotides matching TRBD1. The germline CDR1 and CDR2 sequences are SGHDT and YYEEEE. CDR3 size: 15 residues. V shed 0 bases and J 3 bases; nucleotides not matched to a gene: 3. CDR3 sequence reads: CASSLETGDGNTIYF. DNA for the CDR3: TGTGCCAGCAGCTTGGAAACAGGGGATGGAAACACCATATATTTT.

This clone was seen a few times. The chain couples TRBV27 to TRBJ2-7; TRBD2 matches at 9 bases. V shed 4 bases, J shed 4 bases, and the junction held 8 bases outside the gene matches. CDR1 is MNHEY, CDR2 SMNVEV, per germline (reference sequence). The length of the CDR3 is 15 residues. The CDR3 loop reads CASSYSGSRLYEQYF. The CDR3 DNA sequence: TGTGCCAGCAGTTATAGCGGGAGTAGGTTGTACGAGCAGTACTTC.

The chain carries TRBV28 and TRBJ2-3; 8 nucleotides match TRBD1. This CDR3 has 15 amino acids. The germline V gene encodes CDR1 MDHEN and CDR2 SYDVKM. V lost 6 bases and J lost 0; bases outside the gene matches: 5. CDR3 nucleotide sequence: TGTGCCAGCAGGATTCAGGGGGCTAGCACAGATACGCAGTATTTT. This gives the protein CASRIQGASTDTQYF. Filled out from reference TRBV28 and TRBJ2-3, the complete variable domain reads DVKVTQSSRYLVKRTGEKVFLECVQDMDHENMFWYRQDPGLGLRLIYFSYDVKMKEKGDIPEGYSVSREKKERFSLILESASTNQTSMYLCASRIQGASTDTQYFGPGTRLTVL.

The CDR3 nucleotides read TGCGCCAGCAGCCAAGAACTAGCGGCCTACAATGAGCAGTTCTTC. It is translated as CASSQELAAYNEQFF. This chain links TRBV4-1 with TRBJ2-1; TRBD2 aligns across 8 bases. The CDR3 sequence is 15 residues long. Germline CDR1 MGHRA, CDR2 YSYEKL. With 0 bases clipped from V and 2 bases from J, the junction kept 0 bases outside the gene matches.

This chain links TRBV27 with TRBJ1-2, with a possible D match to TRBD1 (5 bases). Deletions cut 3 bases from V and 4 bases from J, with 18 bases between. Per the germline V gene, CDR1 is MNHEY and CDR2 is SMNVEV (reference sequence). CDR3 size: 16 residues. The CDR3 is CASSFRMSSGVYGYTF. In nucleotides, the CDR3 is TGTGCCAGCAGTTTCCGGATGTCTTCGGGGGTCTATGGCTACACCTTC.

The V gene is TRBV6-1, the J gene TRBJ2-5; the match to TRBD1 covers 9 bases. With V trimmed by 8 bases and J by 6 bases, 4 bases remained unmatched. The CDR3 is made up of 12 amino acids. Germline assignment: CDR1 MNHNS and CDR2 SASEGT. CDR3 nucleotides: TGTGCCAGCCGGGACAGGGCGAAGACCCAGTACTTC. Its protein is CASRDRAKTQYF.

In this sample, this clone turned up once. The CDR3: CASSEFQGQPQHF. DNA for the CDR3: TGTGCCAGCAGTGAATTTCAGGGGCAGCCCCAGCATTTT. The chain uses TRBV6-4 and TRBJ1-5; tentatively, D is TRBD1 (6 bases). Per germline, CDR1 MRHNA and CDR2 SNTAGT. V gave up 3 bases and J gave up 7 bases, with 10 bases separating them. This CDR3 has 13 amino acids.

DNA for the CDR3: TGTGCCAGCACCCTAGCGGGAGATGAACTGCAGTACTTC. Translated, it gives CASTLAGDELQYF. The rearrangement uses TRBV5-4 and TRBJ2-7; 10 bases are shared with TRBD2. CDR3 size: 13 residues. Germline V gene lookup returns CDR1 SGHNT and CDR2 YYREEE (reference sequence). The junction had 9 bases not matched to a gene; V was cut back by 6 bases and J by 9 bases.

The chain recombines TRBV10-3 with TRBJ2-3, with TRBD1 matching 11 bases. CDR1 is ENHRY, CDR2 SYGVKD, per germline. This CDR3 spans 19 amino acids. Losses at the gene ends were 3 bases for V and 2 bases for J; bases not matched to a gene: 13. The CDR3 sequence: CAISERRWDRGTLTDTQYF. The CDR3 bases are TGTGCCATCAGTGAAAGAAGGTGGGACAGGGGGACGCTCACAGATACGCAGTATTTT.

The chain employs TRBV19 and TRBJ1-4; no firm D call. This CDR3 comprises 14 residues. Germline V gene data show CDR1 as LNHDA and CDR2 as SQIVND (reference sequence). The germline V and J ends were trimmed by 7 bases and 4 bases, with 13 bases remaining between them. CDR3: CASKQRAINEKLFF. The CDR3 nucleotides read TGTGCCAGTAAGCAGAGGGCTATTAATGAAAAACTGTTTTTT.

This clone was picked up a small number of times. The J gene is TRBJ1-5, the V gene TRBV18; 7 nucleotides agree with TRBD1. Germline CDR1 KGHSH, CDR2 LQKENI. V was pared by 4 bases and J by 2 bases, with 8 bases of the junction left unmatched. CDR3 size: 16 residues. CDR3 in DNA: TGTGCCAGCTCACGGGAACGGACAGGCCGCAATCAGCCCCAGCATTTT. Protein: CASSRERTGRNQPQHF.

This clone came up many times. The J gene is TRBJ2-7, the V gene TRBV11-3; maybe TRBD1 (5 bases). The V and J ends lost 6 bases and 0 bases respectively, with 15 bases between them. Germline assignment: CDR1 SGHNT and CDR2 YENEEA. CDR3 length equals 15 residues. CDR3: CASRDTGLGSYEQYF. CDR3 nucleotides: TGTGCCAGCAGGGATACAGGTCTCGGCTCCTACGAGCAGTACTTC. Variable domain in full (rest from reference TRBV11-3 and TRBJ2-7): EAGVVQSPRYKIIEKKQPVAFWCNPISGHNTLYWYLQNLGQGPELLIRYENEEAVDDSQLPKDRFSAERLKGVDSTLKIQPAELGDSAVYLCASRDTGLGSYEQYFGPGTRLTVT.

This chain connects TRBV14 to TRBJ2-5, with 13 bases fitting TRBD2. V lost 1 base to trimming and J lost 5 bases; unmatched junction nucleotides: 4. CDR3 length: 16 amino acids. Germline CDR1 reads SGHDN; CDR2 reads FVKESK. As DNA, the CDR3 is TGTGCCAGCAGCCAAGCGGGACTAGCGGGACGCGAGACCCAGTACTTC. Its protein is CASSQAGLAGRETQYF. Together with reference TRBV14 and TRBJ2-5, the CDR3 gives the full variable domain: EAGVTQFPSHSVIEKGQTVTLRCDPISGHDNLYWYRRVMGKEIKFLLHFVKESKQDESGMPNNRFLAERTGGTYSTLKVQPAELEDSGVYFCASSQAGLAGRETQYFGPGTRLLVL.

The chain links TRBV4-2 to TRBJ2-3, with D perhaps TRBD2 (6 bases). V lost 3 bases to trimming and J lost 6 bases, with 7 bases between them. Germline CDR1 is LGHNA and CDR2 is YNFKEQ. The CDR3 consists of 12 residues. CDR3 sequence reads: CASSQGGDTQYF. CDR3 DNA sequence: TGTGCCAGCAGCCAGGGAGGTGATACGCAGTATTTT.

V usage is TRBV6-5 and J usage is TRBJ1-4; D may be TRBD1 (5 bases). Germline-derived CDR1 and CDR2 are MNHEY and SVGAGI. Trimming shortened V by 8 bases and J by 8 bases, and 21 bases separated the two germline ends. The CDR3 spans 15 residues. CDR3 in amino acids: CASRRQPAGGEKLFF. As DNA, the CDR3 is TGTGCCAGCCGTCGACAGCCGGCGGGGGGGGAAAAACTGTTTTTT.

The V and J genes are TRBV20-1 and TRBJ1-1; D is ambiguous. Trimming pared 3 bases from V and 0 bases from J, leaving 2 bases between. The CDR3 loop spans 11 amino acids. CDR1 DFQATT and CDR2 SNEGSKA come from the germline V gene (reference sequence). DNA of the CDR3: TGCAGTGCTAGCGTGAACACTGAAGCTTTCTTT. This gives the protein CSASVNTEAFF.